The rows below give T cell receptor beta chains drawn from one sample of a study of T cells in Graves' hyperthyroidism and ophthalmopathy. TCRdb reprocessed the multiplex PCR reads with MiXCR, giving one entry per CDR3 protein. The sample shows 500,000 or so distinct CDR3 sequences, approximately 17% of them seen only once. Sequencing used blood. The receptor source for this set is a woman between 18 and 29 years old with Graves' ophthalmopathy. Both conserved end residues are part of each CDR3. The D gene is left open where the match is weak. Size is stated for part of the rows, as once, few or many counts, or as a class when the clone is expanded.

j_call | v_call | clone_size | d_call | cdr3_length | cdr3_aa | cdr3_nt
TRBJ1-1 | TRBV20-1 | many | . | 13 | CSAPGKSNTEAFF | TGCAGTGCTCCGGGCAAATCGAACACTGAAGCTTTCTTT
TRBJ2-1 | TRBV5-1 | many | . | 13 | CASSLLISNEQFF | TGCGCCAGCAGCTTGCTGATAAGCAATGAGCAGTTCTTC
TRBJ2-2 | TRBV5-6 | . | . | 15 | CASSRLEGRTGELFF | TGTGCCAGCAGCCGGCTAGAGGGTCGAACCGGGGAGCTGTTTTTT
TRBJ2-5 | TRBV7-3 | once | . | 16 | CASSLNPGRNTETQYF | TGTGCCAGCAGCTTAAACCCAGGACGGAACACTGAGACCCAGTACTTC
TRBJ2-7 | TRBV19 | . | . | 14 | CASSMWNEGYEQYF | TGTGCCAGTAGTATGTGGAATGAGGGATACGAGCAGTACTTC
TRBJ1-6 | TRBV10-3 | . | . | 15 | CAISDSGQPNSPLHF | TGTGCCATCAGTGATTCCGGACAGCCTAATTCACCCCTCCACTTT
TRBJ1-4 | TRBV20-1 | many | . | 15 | CSARDPSQGGEKLFF | TGCAGTGCTAGAGATCCATCCCAGGGCGGTGAAAAACTGTTTTTT
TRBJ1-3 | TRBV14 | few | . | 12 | CASSSTGNTIYF | TGTGCCAGCAGCTCTACTGGAAACACCATATATTTT
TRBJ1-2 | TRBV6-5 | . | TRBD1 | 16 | CASSYSPDRANYGYTF | TGTGCCAGCAGTTACTCACCGGACAGGGCTAACTATGGCTACACCTTC
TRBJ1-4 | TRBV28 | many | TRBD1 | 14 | CASSVTGAAEKLFF | TGTGCCAGCAGTGTGACAGGGGCGGCTGAAAAACTGTTTTTT
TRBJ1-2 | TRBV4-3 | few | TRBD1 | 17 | CASSPARGTGGFYGYTF | TGCGCCAGCAGCCCGGCTCGCGGGACAGGGGGCTTCTATGGCTACACCTTC
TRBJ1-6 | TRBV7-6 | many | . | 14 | CASSLEGRGSPLHF | TGTGCCAGCAGCTTAGAGGGCAGGGGTTCACCCCTCCACTTT
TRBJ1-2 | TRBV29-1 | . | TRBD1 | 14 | CSAKPQQGDYGYTF | TGCAGCGCTAAGCCACAACAGGGGGACTATGGCTACACCTTC
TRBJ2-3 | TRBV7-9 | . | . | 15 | CASSTIGHNTDTQYF | TGTGCCAGCAGCACGATTGGGCACAACACAGATACGCAGTATTTT
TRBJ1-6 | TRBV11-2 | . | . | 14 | CASSPRRDNSPLHF | TGTGCCAGCAGCCCTCGTCGAGATAATTCACCCCTCCACTTT
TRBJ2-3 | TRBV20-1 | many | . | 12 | CSARWSTDTQYF | TGCAGTGCTAGATGGTCGACAGATACGCAGTATTTT
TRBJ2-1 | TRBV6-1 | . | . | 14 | CASSTGWSYNEQFF | TGTGCCAGCAGTACAGGGTGGTCGTACAATGAGCAGTTCTTC
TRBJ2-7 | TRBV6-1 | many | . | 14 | CASSEPGTPDEQYF | TGTGCCAGCAGTGAACCGGGGACTCCTGACGAGCAGTACTTC
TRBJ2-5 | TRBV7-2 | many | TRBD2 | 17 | CASSPQGSGRPLGAQYF | TGTGCCAGCAGCCCCCAGGGCAGCGGGAGGCCCCTTGGGGCCCAGTACTTC